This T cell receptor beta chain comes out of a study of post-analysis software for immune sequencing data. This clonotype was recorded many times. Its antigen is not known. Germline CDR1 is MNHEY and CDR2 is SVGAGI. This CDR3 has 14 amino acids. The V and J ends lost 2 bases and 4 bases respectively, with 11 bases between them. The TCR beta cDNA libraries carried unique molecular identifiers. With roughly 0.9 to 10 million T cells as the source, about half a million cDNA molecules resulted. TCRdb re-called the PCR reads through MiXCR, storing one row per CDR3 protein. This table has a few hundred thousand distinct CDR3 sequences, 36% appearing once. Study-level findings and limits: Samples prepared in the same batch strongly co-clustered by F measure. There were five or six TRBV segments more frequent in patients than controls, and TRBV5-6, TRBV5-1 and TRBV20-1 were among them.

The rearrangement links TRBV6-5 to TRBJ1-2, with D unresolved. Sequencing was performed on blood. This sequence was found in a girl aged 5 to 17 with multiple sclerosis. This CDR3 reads CASSYDSGSYGYTF. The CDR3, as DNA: TGTGCCAGCAGTTACGATTCCGGCAGCTATGGCTACACCTTC.